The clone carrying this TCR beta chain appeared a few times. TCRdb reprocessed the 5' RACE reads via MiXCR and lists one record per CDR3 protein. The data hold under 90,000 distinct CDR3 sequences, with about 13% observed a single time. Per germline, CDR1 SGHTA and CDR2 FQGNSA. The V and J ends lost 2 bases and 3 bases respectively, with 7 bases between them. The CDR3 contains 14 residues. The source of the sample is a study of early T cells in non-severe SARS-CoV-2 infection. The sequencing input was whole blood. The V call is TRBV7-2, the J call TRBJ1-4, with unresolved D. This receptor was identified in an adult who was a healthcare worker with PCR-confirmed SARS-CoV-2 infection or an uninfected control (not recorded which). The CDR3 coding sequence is TGTGCCAGCAGCTTAACAGATGCTAATGAAAAACTGTTTTTT. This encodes CASSLTDANEKLFF.